The rows below give T cell receptor beta chains drawn from one sample of a study of blood T cell repertoires in COVID-19. Method: immunoSEQ multiplex PCR; TCRdb's copy keeps in-frame clones and lacks some. The sample has about 170,000 clones, 90% seen once. The sample comprised peripheral blood. The receptors derive from a man aged 45-65 years with acute or convalescent COVID-19. Each CDR3 is given with its conserved first and last residue. The D gene is left open where the match is weak. Clone size is not always given. Where it is, it says once, few, many or a class for expanded clones.

d_call j_call v_call clone_size cdr3_nt cdr3_aa
NA TRBJ1-4 TRBV28 NA TGTGCCAGCAGCACCCAGCGGCCTAATGAAAAACTGTTTTTT CASSTQRPNEKLFF
TRBD2 TRBJ2-5 TRBV9 NA TGTGCCAGCAGCGCCCGGGGGGGTGCAGAGACCCAGTACTTC CASSARGGAETQYF
NA TRBJ2-5 TRBV4-1 NA TGCGCCAGCAGCCAAGTAGGAGCTAGCGATCAAGAGACCCAGTACTTC CASSQVGASDQETQYF
NA TRBJ2-4 TRBV18 NA TGTGCCAGCTCACCATTGGCCTGGACATTAACCAAAAACATTCAGTACTTC CASSPLAWTLTKNIQYF
NA TRBJ2-5 TRBV29-1 NA TGCAGCGTTCTGCGGGAGACCCAGTACTTC CSVLRETQYF
NA TRBJ2-1 TRBV7-3 NA TGTGCCAGCAGCTTAACCTATACGAGTTACAATGAGCAGTTCTTC CASSLTYTSYNEQFF
TRBD2 TRBJ2-1 TRBV9 NA TGTGCCAGCAGCTCGTTGGGACTAGCGGGATTTTACAATGAGCAGTTCTTC CASSSLGLAGFYNEQFF
NA TRBJ2-5 TRBV6-5 NA TGTGCCAGCAGTACACCAGGTCGGGAGACCCAGTACTTC CASSTPGRETQYF
NA TRBJ2-1 TRBV4-3 NA TGCGCCAGCAGCCACCTCAGGGGGACTCTCTACAATGAGCAGTTCTTC CASSHLRGTLYNEQFF
NA TRBJ1-1 TRBV27 few TGTGCCAGCAGTTGGGACACTAACACTGAAGCTTTCTTT CASSWDTNTEAFF
NA TRBJ2-5 TRBV9 NA TGTGCCAGCAGCCGGGCTGGGACAACGAAAGAGACCCAGTACTTC CASSRAGTTKETQYF
NA TRBJ2-1 TRBV7-2 once TGTGCCAGCAGCTCAGGGGCGGGTGAGCAGTTCTTC CASSSGAGEQFF
NA TRBJ1-4 TRBV28 NA TGTGCCAGCATGTACGGTAATGAAAAACTGTTTTTT CASMYGNEKLFF
NA TRBJ2-1 TRBV5-8 NA TGTGCCAGTATTTTCAATGGGGGGAATGAGCAGTTCTTC CASIFNGGNEQFF
NA TRBJ2-3 TRBV9 NA TGTGCCAGCAGCACGGTGCTCGGGGGATCGACAGATACGCAGTATTTT CASSTVLGGSTDTQYF
NA TRBJ1-5 TRBV27 NA TGTGCCAGCAGTTTACTTGGGAGTAATCAGCCCCAGCATTTT CASSLLGSNQPQHF
NA TRBJ1-6 TRBV5-1 NA TGCGCCAGCAGCCCAAAGGAAGCGGGTTACACTTATAATTCACCCCTCCACTTT CASSPKEAGYTYNSPLHF
TRBD1 TRBJ1-2 TRBV18 NA TGTGCCAGCTCTATCGGACAGGGCTATGGCTACACCTTC CASSIGQGYGYTF
NA TRBJ2-1 TRBV27 once TGTGCCAGCAGTTTGTACCGCGGGATCTCCTACAATGAGCAGTTCTTC CASSLYRGISYNEQFF
TRBD2 TRBJ2-2 TRBV13 NA TGTGCCAGCAGCAAGGGACTAGCAGCGAACACCGGGGAGCTGTTTTTT CASSKGLAANTGELFF
TRBD1 TRBJ2-7 TRBV28 NA TGTGCCAGCAGGGACAGGACCTACGAGCAGTACTTC CASRDRTYEQYF
TRBD1 TRBJ2-5 TRBV11-3 NA TGTGCCAGCAGCTTAGCAGCTCCCCGGGACAGGGCCTTAGTAGAGACCCAGTACTTC CASSLAAPRDRALVETQYF
NA TRBJ1-5 TRBV3-1/TRBV3-2 NA TGTGCCAGCAGCCCCCGGTTGGTTCAGCCCCAGCATTTT CASSPRLVQPQHF
TRBD2 TRBJ2-3 TRBV6-2/TRBV6-3 NA TGTGCCAGCAGTTACCTGACTAGCGGGAGTGTCTATGCAGATACGCAGTATTTT CASSYLTSGSVYADTQYF
NA TRBJ2-3 TRBV29-1 NA TGCAGCGTTGGAGGGCTGCGGGGTCGCACAGATACGCAGTATTTT CSVGGLRGRTDTQYF
NA TRBJ2-7 TRBV28 NA TGTGCCAGCAGACCAGGGTATTTCAAACGGGCGAGCTCCTACGAGCAGTACTTC CASRPGYFKRASSYEQYF
NA TRBJ1-5 TRBV18 NA TGTGCCAGCTCACTACAACCGGACAGCCAGCCCCAGCATTTT CASSLQPDSQPQHF
NA TRBJ2-1 TRBV7-7 NA TGTGCTAGCAGCTTGGTTGGGGGCGATGAGCAGTTCTTC CASSLVGGDEQFF
NA TRBJ1-3 TRBV28 NA TGTGCCAGCAGTCCCTCCCCCCGAAACACCATATATTTT CASSPSPRNTIYF
NA TRBJ2-1 TRBV28 NA TGTGCCAGCAGAATCATGGACACACGCAATGAGCAGTTCTTC CASRIMDTRNEQFF
TRBD1 TRBJ1-3 TRBV28 NA TGTGCCAGCAGTCCAGTTTGGACAGGGGACCTGCTTCGCGCGGTGGAAAACACCATATATTTT CASSPVWTGDLLRAVENTIYF
NA TRBJ1-2 TRBV4-3 NA TGCGCCAGCAGCCATAGCATTCCCTCCTATGGCTACACCTTC CASSHSIPSYGYTF
NA TRBJ1-2 TRBV15 NA TGTGCCACCAGCAGAGATTTGAACAGGCAAAACTATGGCTACACCTTC CATSRDLNRQNYGYTF
NA TRBJ2-5 TRBV19 NA TGTGCCAGTAGTACTCGCACAGGGGTCGGAGGGGAGACCCAGTACTTC CASSTRTGVGGETQYF
NA TRBJ1-4 TRBV7-2 NA TGTGCCAGCAGCTTAGGCGGAGTACTTAATGAAAAACTGTTTTTT CASSLGGVLNEKLFF
NA TRBJ2-7 TRBV6-6 NA TGTGCCAGCAGTTTCCAAGGGGGATCCTACGAGCAGTACTTC CASSFQGGSYEQYF
TRBD1 TRBJ1-1 TRBV29-1 NA TGCAGCGTCCAAGGGGGTCAGGGGGCGAGGGAAGCTTTCTTT CSVQGGQGAREAFF
NA TRBJ2-5 TRBV5-1 once TGCGCCAGCAGTATTCTCTCGGACTCACTGGGGCAAGAGACCCAGTACTTC CASSILSDSLGQETQYF
TRBD1 TRBJ1-4 TRBV10-3 NA TGTGCCATCAGTCCCGTCGGGACAGGCTACGCAACTAATGAAAAACTGTTTTTT CAISPVGTGYATNEKLFF
TRBD1 TRBJ1-5 TRBV19 NA TGTGCCAGTAGTATAGCCCGGGGACAGTCCCAGGGGCCCCAGCATTTT CASSIARGQSQGPQHF
NA TRBJ1-3 TRBV5-6 NA TGTGCCAGCAGCTTGGCGGCGGGGGTCCCCTCTGGAAACACCATATATTTT CASSLAAGVPSGNTIYF
NA TRBJ1-1 TRBV6-6 NA TGTGCCAGCAGGCAACAACCAGGGGCGACTGAAGCTTTCTTT CASRQQPGATEAFF
NA TRBJ2-1 TRBV18 once TGTGCCAGCCCGACGGGGCCAGCGGGTTACAATGAGCAGTTCTTC CASPTGPAGYNEQFF
NA TRBJ1-1 TRBV19 NA TGTGCCAGTAGTATAGGGGCACGATATGAAGCTTTCTTT CASSIGARYEAFF
NA TRBJ1-2 TRBV7-2 medium-sized TGTGCCAGCAGCCCCCAAGGGGGAGGGCTAGCTGGGGGAGGCTACACCTTC CASSPQGGGLAGGGYTF
NA TRBJ2-1 TRBV7-9 NA TGTGCCAGCAGCCCAAAGGGTAGGGGTCGTTACAATGAGCAGTTCTTC CASSPKGRGRYNEQFF
TRBD1 TRBJ2-6 TRBV29-1 NA TGCAGCGCCGAAGACAGGGGGTCTGGGGCCAACGTCCTGACTTTC CSAEDRGSGANVLTF
TRBD2 TRBJ2-3 TRBV5-4 NA TGTGCCAGCAGCCCCAGGGCGGGGGGCCCCCCAGATACGCAGTATTTT CASSPRAGGPPDTQYF
NA TRBJ1-2 TRBV28 NA TGTGCCAGCAGTTTAACTGTCCAGGGGAACTATGGCTACACCTTC CASSLTVQGNYGYTF
NA TRBJ2-3 TRBV7-9 NA TGTGCCAGCAGCTTGCTTGAGGGGAGGGATACGCAGTATTTT CASSLLEGRDTQYF
TRBD1 TRBJ1-5 TRBV4-1 NA TGCGCCAGCAGCCAAGATGGGACAGGCCGCAATCAGCCCCAGCATTTT CASSQDGTGRNQPQHF
NA TRBJ1-1 TRBV7-9 NA TGTGCCAGCAGTCAAATTCAGGTGAACACTGAAGCTTTCTTT CASSQIQVNTEAFF
TRBD2 TRBJ2-3 TRBV4-3 NA TGCGCCAGCAGCCAAGCGCCGGCTAGCGGGGGGGATGCTAGCACAGATACGCAGTATTTT CASSQAPASGGDASTDTQYF
TRBD2 TRBJ2-1 TRBV10-3 NA TGTGCCATCAGTGAGTCGTCTAGCGGGGACTACTACAATGAGCAGTTCTTC CAISESSSGDYYNEQFF